This is a list of T cell receptor beta chains from one sample in a study of T cells in Graves' hyperthyroidism and ophthalmopathy. TCRdb passed the multiplex PCR reads through MiXCR, listing each CDR3 protein once. The sample has roughly 30,000 distinct CDR3 sequences; around 40% are singletons. The sample comprised blood. These receptors came from a woman between 25 and 40 years old with Graves' hyperthyroidism. CDR3s include the opening cysteine and the closing phenylalanine or tryptophan. D genes are given only for firm matches. Size values are once, few and many counts, or a class for expanded clones, and some rows have none.

J gene: TRBJ2-1
V gene: TRBV20-1
D gene: TRBD2
clone size: NA
CDR3 protein: CSALGLADEQFF
CDR3 DNA: TGCAGTGCCCTAGGACTAGCGGATGAGCAGTTCTTC

J gene: TRBJ2-5
V gene: TRBV10-1
D gene: NA
clone size: NA
CDR3 protein: CASRLWRRETQHF
CDR3 DNA: TGCGCCAGCAGGTTATGGAGGAGAGAGACCCAGCACTTC

J gene: TRBJ1-6
V gene: TRBV2
D gene: NA
clone size: NA
CDR3 protein: CARDHQASYNSPLHF
CDR3 DNA: TGTGCTAGAGATCATCAGGCATCCTATAATTCACCCCTCCACTTT

J gene: TRBJ2-1
V gene: TRBV11-1
D gene: TRBD2
clone size: many
CDR3 protein: CASSQRSGISSYNEQFF
CDR3 DNA: TGTGCCAGCAGCCAGCGGAGCGGGATCAGTTCCTACAATGAGCAGTTCTTC

J gene: TRBJ2-1
V gene: TRBV7-6
D gene: NA
clone size: once
CDR3 protein: CASSLARREPTLLYNEQFF
CDR3 DNA: TGTGCCAGCAGCTTAGCGCGGCGGGAACCTACGTTGCTTTACAATGAGCAGTTCTTC

J gene: TRBJ1-1
V gene: TRBV7-3
D gene: TRBD1
clone size: NA
CDR3 protein: CASSFGQGAEAFF
CDR3 DNA: TGTGCCAGCAGCTTCGGACAGGGGGCTGAAGCTTTCTTT

J gene: TRBJ2-2
V gene: TRBV9
D gene: NA
clone size: NA
CDR3 protein: CASSHTGELFF
CDR3 DNA: TGTGCCAGCAGCCACACCGGGGAGCTGTTTTTT

J gene: TRBJ1-5
V gene: TRBV27
D gene: NA
clone size: many
CDR3 protein: CASSSRGGNQPQHF
CDR3 DNA: TGTGCCAGCAGTTCAAGGGGGGGCAATCAGCCCCAGCATTTT

J gene: TRBJ2-7
V gene: TRBV10-1
D gene: NA
clone size: medium-sized
CDR3 protein: CASSELGVGGIYEQYF
CDR3 DNA: TGCGCCAGCAGTGAGTTGGGGGTTGGTGGGATATACGAGCAGTACTTC

J gene: TRBJ2-4
V gene: TRBV7-6
D gene: NA
clone size: NA
CDR3 protein: CASSPDSLGVIFDQYF
CDR3 DNA: TGTGCCAGCAGCCCCGACAGCCTTGGGGTTATTTTTGATCAGTACTTC

J gene: TRBJ2-7
V gene: TRBV7-7
D gene: TRBD2
clone size: NA
CDR3 protein: CASSSRGLAYEQYF
CDR3 DNA: TGTGCTAGCAGCTCTCGCGGACTAGCCTACGAGCAGTACTTC

J gene: TRBJ1-3
V gene: TRBV20-1
D gene: NA
clone size: few
CDR3 protein: CSARRPSSGNTIYF
CDR3 DNA: TGCAGTGCTAGGCGGCCGAGCTCTGGAAACACCATATATTTT

J gene: TRBJ2-5
V gene: TRBV4-2
D gene: NA
clone size: NA
CDR3 protein: CASSHQQGYQETQYF
CDR3 DNA: TGTGCCAGCAGCCACCAGCAGGGGTACCAAGAGACCCAGTACTTC

J gene: TRBJ2-1
V gene: TRBV10-3
D gene: TRBD1
clone size: NA
CDR3 protein: CAISEPDRDHEQFF
CDR3 DNA: TGTGCCATCAGTGAACCCGACAGGGACCATGAGCAGTTCTTC

J gene: TRBJ2-1
V gene: TRBV7-2
D gene: NA
clone size: NA
CDR3 protein: CASSIALAVGGNNEQFF
CDR3 DNA: TGTGCCAGCAGCATAGCCTTAGCGGTTGGTGGAAACAATGAGCAGTTCTTC

J gene: TRBJ2-5
V gene: TRBV20-1
D gene: TRBD1
clone size: NA
CDR3 protein: CSADRTGERLKTQYF
CDR3 DNA: TGCAGTGCTGACCGGACAGGTGAACGGCTGAAGACCCAGTACTTC

J gene: TRBJ1-2
V gene: TRBV9
D gene: TRBD1
clone size: many
CDR3 protein: CASSPFRPGQNYGYTF
CDR3 DNA: TGTGCCAGCAGCCCCTTCCGGCCGGGACAGAACTATGGCTACACCTTC

J gene: TRBJ1-1
V gene: TRBV30
D gene: NA
clone size: many
CDR3 protein: CAWSVTPGSEAFF
CDR3 DNA: TGTGCCTGGAGTGTAACTCCAGGAAGTGAAGCTTTCTTT

J gene: TRBJ2-7
V gene: TRBV2
D gene: NA
clone size: few
CDR3 protein: CASKGQSSYEQYF
CDR3 DNA: TGTGCCAGCAAAGGGCAGTCCTCCTACGAGCAGTACTTC

J gene: TRBJ2-1
V gene: TRBV28
D gene: NA
clone size: many
CDR3 protein: CAAGNYNEQFF
CDR3 DNA: TGTGCCGCGGGGAACTACAATGAGCAGTTCTTC

J gene: TRBJ1-2
V gene: TRBV7-9
D gene: NA
clone size: NA
CDR3 protein: CASSLASGPGGGYTF
CDR3 DNA: TGTGCCAGCAGCTTAGCCTCAGGCCCAGGTGGAGGCTACACCTTC

J gene: TRBJ2-4
V gene: TRBV7-3
D gene: TRBD2
clone size: NA
CDR3 protein: CASSVTSGTNIQYF
CDR3 DNA: TGTGCCAGCAGCGTGACTAGCGGAACAAACATTCAGTACTTC

J gene: TRBJ1-5
V gene: TRBV15
D gene: NA
clone size: NA
CDR3 protein: CATSRDQGNQPQHF
CDR3 DNA: TGTGCCACCAGCAGAGATCAGGGCAATCAGCCCCAGCATTTT

J gene: TRBJ2-7
V gene: TRBV14
D gene: NA
clone size: many
CDR3 protein: CASSQEPDGTYEQYF
CDR3 DNA: TGTGCCAGCAGCCAAGAACCGGATGGGACCTACGAGCAGTACTTC

J gene: TRBJ1-5
V gene: TRBV20-1
D gene: NA
clone size: many
CDR3 protein: CSAVNGVRGSGNQPQHF
CDR3 DNA: TGCAGTGCGGTCAATGGGGTTCGTGGGTCGGGCAATCAGCCCCAGCATTTT

J gene: TRBJ1-2
V gene: TRBV6-2/TRBV6-3
D gene: NA
clone size: many
CDR3 protein: CASSYTTRADHYGYTF
CDR3 DNA: TGTGCCAGCAGTTACACGACTAGGGCGGACCACTATGGCTACACCTTC

J gene: TRBJ2-7
V gene: TRBV7-8
D gene: NA
clone size: medium-sized
CDR3 protein: CASSSRQTSYEQYF
CDR3 DNA: TGTGCCAGCAGCTCTCGACAGACTTCCTACGAGCAGTACTTC

J gene: TRBJ1-1
V gene: TRBV7-8
D gene: NA
clone size: many
CDR3 protein: CASSPRAGKNTEAFF
CDR3 DNA: TGTGCCAGCAGCCCCCGGGCTGGGAAGAACACTGAAGCTTTCTTT